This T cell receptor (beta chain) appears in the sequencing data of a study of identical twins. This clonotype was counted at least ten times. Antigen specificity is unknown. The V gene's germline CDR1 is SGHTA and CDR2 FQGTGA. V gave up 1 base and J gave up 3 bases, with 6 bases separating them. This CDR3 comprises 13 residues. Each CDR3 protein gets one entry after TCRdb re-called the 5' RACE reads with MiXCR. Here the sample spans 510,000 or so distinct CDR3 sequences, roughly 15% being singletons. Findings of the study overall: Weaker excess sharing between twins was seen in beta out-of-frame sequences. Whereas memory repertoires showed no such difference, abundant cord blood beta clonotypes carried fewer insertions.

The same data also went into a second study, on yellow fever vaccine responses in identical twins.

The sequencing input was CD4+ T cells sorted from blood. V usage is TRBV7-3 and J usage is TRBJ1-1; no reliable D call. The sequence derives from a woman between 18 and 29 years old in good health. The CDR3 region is CASSLNRDTEAFF. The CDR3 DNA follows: TGTGCCAGCAGCTTAAATAGGGACACTGAAGCTTTCTTT.